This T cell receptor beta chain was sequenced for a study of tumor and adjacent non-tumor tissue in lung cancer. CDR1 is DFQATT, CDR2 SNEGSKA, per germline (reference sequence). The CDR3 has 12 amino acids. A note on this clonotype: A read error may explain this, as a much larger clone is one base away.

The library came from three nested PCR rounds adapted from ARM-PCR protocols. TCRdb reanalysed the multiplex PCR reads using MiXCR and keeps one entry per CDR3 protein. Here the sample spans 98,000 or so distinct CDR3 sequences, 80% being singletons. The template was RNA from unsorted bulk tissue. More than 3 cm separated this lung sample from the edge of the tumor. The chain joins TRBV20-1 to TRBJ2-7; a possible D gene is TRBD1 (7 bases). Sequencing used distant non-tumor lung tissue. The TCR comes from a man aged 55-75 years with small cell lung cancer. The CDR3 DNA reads TGCAGGGCTAGGAGGGACAGTTACGAGCAGTACTTC. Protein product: CRARRDSYEQYF.